The sequence of this T cell receptor (beta chain) was determined in a study of cytomegalovirus exposure and HLA in healthy donors. Findings and limits, study-wide: Cytomegalovirus association was listed for about 160 TCR beta chains. It was in a later analysis that TCR association rates were seen to vary by HLA locus, highest for DRB1 and lowest for HLA-C.

This clone was found once. Its target is not known. Primers: 60 Vbeta forward and 13 Jbeta reverse. Measured with immunoSEQ multiplex PCR; TCRdb has only the in-frame clones, and not every one. The repertoire consists of under 200,000 clones, with around 80% occurring once and the leading ten covering roughly 2%. Germline CDR1 reads MDHEN; CDR2 reads SYDVKM. V dropped 8 bases and J dropped 4; count of bases not matched to a gene: 9. This CDR3 contains 14 residues. The sequence was obtained from a man aged 40-50 years in good health and CMV-seronegative. The J gene is TRBJ1-2, the V gene TRBV28; 8 bases line up with TRBD1. Sequenced sample: PBMCs. The CDR3 coding sequence is TGTGCCAGCGCTGGTGACAGGGGAAGCTATGGCTACACCTTC. Amino acids: CASAGDRGSYGYTF.